The 3 T cell receptor beta chains in this list originate from one sample, sequenced in a study of Ad26.COV2.S vaccination and SARS-CoV-2 variants. TCRdb's table, derived via immunoSEQ multiplex PCR, lists solely in-frame clones and lacks some. The profile shows some 350,000 clones, about 90% of them singletons. The specimen comprised peripheral blood, sampled after recovery from COVID-19. All receptors come from a human donor who had recovered from COVID-19.

This clone was picked up one time. The chain combines TRBV7-2 with TRBJ2-3; D remains ambiguous. The germline V gene has CDR1 SGHTA and CDR2 FQGNSA. Trimming cost V 1 base and J 2 bases, with 10 bases left between them. CDR3 length equals 15 residues. For the CDR3, the DNA is TGTGCCAGCAGCTTAGACTCGTCACTCACAGATACGCAGTATTTT. As protein: CASSLDSSLTDTQYF.

The gene calls are TRBV5-4 and TRBJ2-3; no firm D call. V was pared by 4 bases and J by 6 bases, with 18 bases between. Germline values: CDR1 SGHNT, CDR2 YYREEE (reference sequence). The CDR3 is 15 residues long. The CDR3 is CASSPDRRRWDTQYF. As DNA, the CDR3 is TGTGCCAGCAGCCCCGACCGCCGTCGGTGGGATACGCAGTATTTT.

This clone occurred once. The CDR3 is CASSSDLVGGNTEAFF. The CDR3 region has the DNA TGTGCCAGCAGCTCCGACCTGGTGGGGGGGAACACTGAAGCTTTCTTT. The V call is TRBV6-6, the J call TRBJ1-1; tentatively, D is TRBD1 (5 bases). The CDR3 runs 16 residues. CDR1 is MNHNY, CDR2 SVGAGI, per germline (reference sequence). Deletions cut 6 bases from V and 1 base from J, with 18 bases between.